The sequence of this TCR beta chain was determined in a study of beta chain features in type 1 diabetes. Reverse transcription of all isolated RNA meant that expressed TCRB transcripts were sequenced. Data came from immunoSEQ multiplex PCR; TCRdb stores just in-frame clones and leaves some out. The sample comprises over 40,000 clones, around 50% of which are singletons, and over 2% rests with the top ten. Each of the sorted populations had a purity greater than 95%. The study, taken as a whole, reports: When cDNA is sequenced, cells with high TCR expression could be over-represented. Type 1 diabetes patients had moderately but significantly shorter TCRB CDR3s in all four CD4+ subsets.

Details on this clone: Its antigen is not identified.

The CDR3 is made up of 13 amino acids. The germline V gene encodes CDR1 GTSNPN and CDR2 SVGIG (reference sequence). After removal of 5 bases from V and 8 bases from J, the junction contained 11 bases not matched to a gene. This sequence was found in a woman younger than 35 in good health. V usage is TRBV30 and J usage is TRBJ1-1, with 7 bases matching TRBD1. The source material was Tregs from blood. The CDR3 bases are TGTGCCTGGGGCATACAGGGCAGGGGGGAAGCTTTCTTT. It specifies CAWGIQGRGEAFF.